One and the same sample provided the 32 T cell receptor beta chains below, sequenced in a study of blood T cell repertoires in COVID-19. TCRdb keeps only in-frame clones here, not all; method: immunoSEQ multiplex PCR. This table has 150,000 to 200,000 clones, about 81% appearing once. The material sequenced was peripheral blood. These receptors all come from a woman older than 75 with acute or convalescent COVID-19.

The gene calls are TRBV4-2 and TRBJ2-5; TRBD1 aligns across 7 bases. CDR3 length: 15 amino acids. The germline V gene has CDR1 LGHNA and CDR2 YNFKEQ. V lost 2 bases, J lost 1 base, and 4 bases stayed unmatched. CDR3 bases: TGTGCCAGCAGCCAAAGGCAGGGGGTCCAAGAGACCCAGTACTTC. Residues: CASSQRQGVQETQYF.

The genes are TRBV10-3 and TRBJ2-1; TRBD2 agrees at 8 bases. The V gene end was trimmed by 10 bases and the J gene end by 6 bases; junction bases not matched to a gene: 14. There are 15 residues in the CDR3. CDR1 is ENHRY and CDR2 is SYGVKD in the germline V gene. The CDR3 DNA follows: TGTGCCACAAGCCCGGCGCGGGAGGCACCCAATGAGCAGTTCTTC. This codes for CATSPAREAPNEQFF.

This chain uses TRBV19 with TRBJ2-7, with a tentative D call TRBD1 (6 bases). The CDR3 sequence is 14 residues long. Trimming took 2 bases from V and 6 from J, leaving 14 bases between them. The germline gives CDR1 LNHDA, CDR2 SQIVND (reference sequence). CDR3 nucleotides: TGTGCCAGTAGTATATATGGCAGGGGCGGCGAGCAGTACTTC. It specifies CASSIYGRGGEQYF. Full variable domain (rest looked up from reference TRBV19 and TRBJ2-7): DGGITQSPKYLFRKEGQNVTLSCEQNLNHDAMYWYRQDPGQGLRLIYYSQIVNDFQKGDIAEGYSVSREKKESFPLTVTSAQKNPTAFYLCASSIYGRGGEQYFGPGTRLTVT.

This clone was found once. V and J are TRBV7-2 and TRBJ2-1, with D unclear. Germline V lookup: CDR1 SGHTA, CDR2 FQGNSA. V was trimmed by 1 base and J by 4 bases, leaving 11 bases between them. This CDR3 region has 15 residues. CDR3 sequence reads: CASSLVHSFYNEQFF. The CDR3 nucleotides read TGTGCCAGCAGCTTAGTTCACAGTTTTTACAATGAGCAGTTCTTC.

CDR3 protein: CASSPDPPAAGGNTGELFF. For the CDR3, the DNA is TGTGCCAGTAGTCCCGACCCACCAGCGGCAGGGGGTAACACCGGGGAGCTGTTTTTT. This chain joins TRBV19 and TRBJ2-2; 7 bases map to TRBD1. The germline gives CDR1 LNHDA, CDR2 SQIVND (reference sequence). Losses at the gene ends were 5 bases for V and 2 bases for J; bases not matched to a gene: 17. The CDR3 sequence is 19 residues long.

CDR3 protein: CASSQSPGVHNEQFF. CDR3 coding DNA: TGTGCCAGCAGCCAATCGCCGGGAGTCCACAATGAGCAGTTCTTC. V is TRBV3-1 (or the pseudogene TRBV3-2) and J is TRBJ2-1; perhaps TRBD2 as D (6 bases). Per germline, CDR1 LGHDT and CDR2 YNNKEL (reference sequence). This CDR3 contains 15 residues. V dropped 2 bases and J dropped 5 bases, with 13 bases sitting between them.

This chain joins TRBV5-6 and TRBJ2-2, with D tentatively TRBD2 (5 bases). The CDR3 covers 15 residues. The V end was cut by 4 bases, the J end by 6 bases, with 16 bases between. The germline V gene has CDR1 SGHDT and CDR2 YYEEEE. The CDR3 DNA is TGTGCCAGCAGCCGCTGGGGAGCTTCCGCCGGGGAGCTGTTTTTT. Translation: CASSRWGASAGELFF.

The V and J genes are TRBV7-2 and TRBJ1-5; TRBD1 might be the D (5 bases). With 2 bases removed from V and 11 bases from J, the gap between germline ends came to 13 bases. From germline, CDR1 is SGHTA and CDR2 FQGNSA. The CDR3 is made up of 13 amino acids. CDR3 nucleotides: TGTGCCAGCAGCTTATTAGCGGGGGAAGCCCAGCATTTT. Translating it yields CASSLLAGEAQHF.

CDR3: CASSKAWSSTEAFF. CDR3 DNA: TGTGCCAGCAGCAAAGCTTGGAGCTCCACTGAAGCTTTCTTT. This chain links TRBV21-1 with TRBJ1-1. TRBV21-1 constitutes a pseudogene. The CDR3 contains 14 residues.

Only one count was recorded for this clone. The chain employs TRBV6-6 and TRBJ1-5; possibly TRBD1 for D (5 bases). The CDR3 has 14 residues. The germline V and J ends were trimmed by 7 bases and 0 bases, with 10 bases remaining between them. Germline V gene sequence: CDR1 MNHNY, CDR2 SVGAGI (reference sequence). CDR3 sequence: CASKGINSNQPQHF. The CDR3 bases are TGTGCCAGCAAGGGGATTAATAGCAATCAGCCCCAGCATTTT.

This chain joins TRBV27 and TRBJ1-5; D is ambiguous. Between the trimmed V and J ends, which lost 6 bases and 0 bases, there was a span of 6 bases. Germline-derived CDR1 and CDR2 are MNHEY and SMNVEV (reference sequence). This CDR3 comprises 13 residues. The CDR3 DNA reads as TGTGCCAGCAGCCTAGATAGCAATCAGCCCCAGCATTTT. It codes for CASSLDSNQPQHF.

This rearrangement joins TRBV6-5 to TRBJ1-4; 9 bases align to TRBD1. The CDR3 totals 15 residues. Germline loops: CDR1 MNHEY, CDR2 SVGAGI. Germline trimming cut 4 bases from V and 8 bases from J; bases unmatched to any gene: 8. CDR3 nucleotides: TGTGCCAGCAGTTCAACAGGGGGCCGAAGGGAAAAACTGTTTTTT. Its translation is CASSSTGGRREKLFF.

The chain recombines TRBV19 with TRBJ1-2, with 8 bases matching TRBD1. This CDR3 has 13 residues. J lost 10 bases, V lost 5 bases, and 9 bases had no gene match. The germline V gene has CDR1 LNHDA and CDR2 SQIVND (reference sequence). Here the CDR3 reads CASSFGQGLNYTF. The CDR3 DNA sequence: TGTGCCAGTAGTTTCGGACAGGGATTGAACTACACCTTC.

Worth noting for this clone: Germline is not matched at one junction end, which may reflect a read error. This chain connects TRBV5-1 to TRBJ1-4; 9 nucleotides line up with TRBD1. CDR1 is SGHRS, CDR2 YFSETQ, per germline. CDR3 length equals 15 residues. In nucleotides, the CDR3 is TGCACCAGCAGCCCTGGGACAGGGCAAGGAGAAAAACTGTTTTTT. This codes for CTSSPGTGQGEKLFF.

This sequence joins TRBV28 and TRBJ1-5; tentative D call: TRBD1 (5 bases). The germline V gene has CDR1 MDHEN and CDR2 SYDVKM. V shed 6 bases and J shed 0 bases, with 12 bases lying between them. This CDR3 region has 15 residues. The CDR3: CASRSDTYSNQPQHF. The CDR3 region has the DNA TGTGCCAGCAGATCGGACACCTATAGCAATCAGCCCCAGCATTTT.

This clone was counted a single time. The CDR3 DNA sequence: TGTGCCTGGAGTGGCGGTCGTCAAGAGACCCAGTACTTC. It yields the protein CAWSGGRQETQYF. This chain connects TRBV30 to TRBJ2-5; D gene unclear. Germline values: CDR1 GTSNPN, CDR2 SVGIG (reference sequence). The CDR3 sequence is 13 residues long. V was shortened by 1 base and J by 2 bases, with 8 bases between the two germline ends.

The V call is TRBV30, the J call TRBJ2-5; 16 bases line up with TRBD2. V shed 7 bases, J shed 4 bases, and the junction held 6 bases outside the gene matches. The V gene's germline CDR1 is GTSNPN and CDR2 SVGIG (reference sequence). This CDR3 spans 15 amino acids. The CDR3: CASGLAGGLGETQYF. The CDR3 DNA is TGTGCCTCGGGACTAGCGGGGGGGCTAGGAGAGACCCAGTACTTC.

The CDR3 bases are TGTGCCAGCTCACGAGGACAGGCCACCCTTACTTATGGCTACACCTTC. As protein: CASSRGQATLTYGYTF. The chain joins TRBV18 to TRBJ1-2, with 7 nucleotides matching TRBD1. CDR3 size: 16 residues. V dropped 4 bases and J dropped 5; count of bases not matched to a gene: 13. Germline V gene sequence: CDR1 KGHSH, CDR2 LQKENI. Full variable domain (missing parts from reference TRBV18 and TRBJ1-2): NAGVMQNPRHLVRRRGQEARLRCSPMKGHSHVYWYRQLPEEGLKFMVYLQKENIIDESGMPKERFSAEFPKEGPSILRIQQVVRGDSAAYFCASSRGQATLTYGYTFGSGTRLTVV.

The rearrangement joins TRBV7-9 to TRBJ2-1; 7 bases map to TRBD2. CDR1 SEHNR and CDR2 FQNEAQ come from the germline V gene (reference sequence). CDR3 length: 16 amino acids. The V gene end was trimmed by 6 bases and the J gene end by 0 bases; junction bases not matched to a gene: 8. CDR3 DNA: TGTGCCAGCAGATCTAGCGGAAGGTCCTCCTACAATGAGCAGTTCTTC. It translates to CASRSSGRSSYNEQFF.

The table lists this clone with many counts. The genes are TRBV6-2 or TRBV6-3 and TRBJ1-5; D ambiguous. Trimming took off 6 bases at V and 0 bases at J, with 15 bases between the two ends. The V gene's germline CDR1 is MNHEY and CDR2 SVGEGT. The CDR3 is 16 residues long. As DNA, the CDR3 is TGTGCCAGCAGCCCGCGGGTCGGGAATAGCAATCAGCCCCAGCATTTT. Its protein product is CASSPRVGNSNQPQHF.

The chain recombines TRBV7-9 with TRBJ1-1; possibly TRBD1 for D (5 bases). The V gene's germline CDR1 is SEHNR and CDR2 FQNEAQ (reference sequence). The CDR3 runs 14 residues. With 3 bases removed from V and 4 bases from J, the gap between germline ends came to 12 bases. This CDR3 reads CASSFSQGSTEAFF. Written as DNA, the CDR3 is TGTGCCAGCAGCTTCTCTCAGGGTAGCACTGAAGCTTTCTTT.

The rearrangement joins TRBV5-1 to TRBJ2-2; 9 bases align to TRBD1. In germline, CDR1 is SGHRS, CDR2 YFSETQ. V was pared by 0 bases and J by 5 bases, with 5 bases of the junction left unmatched. This CDR3 contains 16 residues. Here the CDR3 reads CASSLVGQGSTGELFF. In nucleotides, the CDR3 is TGCGCCAGCAGCTTGGTGGGACAGGGAAGTACCGGGGAGCTGTTTTTT.

The CDR3 DNA is TGTGCCAGCAGCGTAAGCGGGGGGACAGATACGCAGTATTTT. This encodes CASSVSGGTDTQYF. The gene calls are TRBV9 and TRBJ2-3, with 9 bases that match TRBD2. The CDR3 spans 14 residues. The germline CDR1 and CDR2 sequences are SGDLS and YYNGEE. V trimming: 1 base; J trimming: 3 bases; junction bases outside the gene matches: 0. Drawing the rest from reference TRBV9 and TRBJ2-3, the complete variable domain is DSGVTQTPKHLITATGQRVTLRCSPRSGDLSVYWYQQSLDQGLQFLIQYYNGEERAKGNILERFSAQQFPDLHSELNLSSLELGDSALYFCASSVSGGTDTQYFGPGTRLTVL.

This chain joins TRBV23-1 and TRBJ2-7; TRBD1 agrees at 7 bases. TRBV23-1 belongs to the ORF category, with a function that is uncertain. V gave up 4 bases and J gave up 0 bases; unmatched junction bases: 9. CDR3 length: 16 amino acids. In nucleotides, the CDR3 is TGCGCCAGCAGTCGGCACCCGACAGGGAACTCCTACGAGCAGTACTTC. Encoded protein: CASSRHPTGNSYEQYF.

A few counts support this clone. This sequence joins TRBV5-4 and TRBJ1-2; no clear D. The CDR3 is 14 residues long. V shed 4 bases and J shed 1 base, with 11 bases lying between them. Germline CDR1 and CDR2: SGHNT and YYREEE (reference sequence). The CDR3 region has the DNA TGTGCCAGCAGCCCAAGTACACATAACTATGGCTACACCTTC. It is translated as CASSPSTHNYGYTF.

The chain uses TRBV5-4 and TRBJ2-3, with 7 bases fitting TRBD2. Germline assignment: CDR1 SGHNT and CDR2 YYREEE (reference sequence). This CDR3 contains 15 residues. V dropped 0 bases and J dropped 6; count of bases not matched to a gene: 7. The DNA for the CDR3 is TGTGCCAGCAGCTTGGGGCAGGCGGGAGTGGATACGCAGTATTTT. Translation gives CASSLGQAGVDTQYF. Drawing the rest from reference TRBV5-4 and TRBJ2-3, the complete variable domain is ETGVTQSPTHLIKTRGQQVTLRCSSQSGHNTVSWYQQALGQGPQFIFQYYREEENGRGNFPPRFSGLQFPNYSSELNVNALELDDSALYLCASSLGQAGVDTQYFGPGTRLTVL.

CDR3: CASSKLAGGLPYEQYF. The CDR3 DNA follows: TGTGCCAGCAGCAAACTAGCGGGGGGCCTACCCTACGAGCAGTACTTC. The rearrangement uses TRBV5-6 and TRBJ2-7; 12 nucleotides align to TRBD2. The V and J ends lost 4 bases and 2 bases, in that order; junction bases with no gene match: 7. The V gene's germline CDR1 is SGHDT and CDR2 YYEEEE. The CDR3 has 16 amino acids.

This clone was counted once. This chain links TRBV7-9 with TRBJ1-2; TRBD1 matches at 7 bases. The CDR3 extends over 14 amino acids. The V gene's germline CDR1 is SEHNR and CDR2 FQNEAQ (reference sequence). The ends lost 5 bases at V and 2 bases at J; junction bases unmatched: 5. The CDR3 DNA follows: TGTGCCAGCAGCAAGGGACAGAGCAACTATGGCTACACCTTC. As protein: CASSKGQSNYGYTF.

This clone was picked up one time. This chain joins TRBV6-5 and TRBJ2-1, with no clear D. The CDR3 contains 15 residues. Trimming shortened V by 5 bases and J by 5 bases, and 16 bases separated the two germline ends. Germline V gene sequence: CDR1 MNHEY, CDR2 SVGAGI. CDR3 coding DNA: TGTGCCAGCAGTCCCGTGATAGCTTCCAACAATGAGCAGTTCTTC. It encodes CASSPVIASNNEQFF.

The chain couples TRBV10-3 to TRBJ2-2; TRBD1 aligns across 9 bases. The CDR3 extends over 17 amino acids. Trimming cost V 10 bases and J 3 bases; bases outside gene matches: 15. Germline loops: CDR1 ENHRY, CDR2 SYGVKD. The CDR3 nucleotides read TGTGCCAGCCTATCAACCCCGGGACAGGGATACACCGGGGAGCTGTTTTTT. Residues: CASLSTPGQGYTGELFF.

This chain connects TRBV2 to TRBJ2-2, with D possibly being TRBD1 (6 bases). Germline V gene lookup returns CDR1 SNHLY and CDR2 FYNNEI. V lost 6 bases to trimming and J lost 8 bases, with 16 bases between them. The CDR3 sequence is 14 residues long. In nucleotides, the CDR3 is TGTGCCAGCAGCGCGGGTCTCAGGGGTGGGGAGCTGTTTTTT. Its protein is CASSAGLRGGELFF.

This clone was recorded at least ten times. The J gene is TRBJ2-5, the V gene TRBV7-9, with 11 bases aligning to TRBD1. Trimming took 1 base from V and 5 from J; bases not matched to a gene: 3. CDR3 length: 15 residues. Per germline, CDR1 SEHNR and CDR2 FQNEAQ (reference sequence). This CDR3 is CASSLGTGGWETQYF. CDR3 nucleotides: TGTGCCAGCAGCTTAGGGACAGGGGGCTGGGAGACCCAGTACTTC.